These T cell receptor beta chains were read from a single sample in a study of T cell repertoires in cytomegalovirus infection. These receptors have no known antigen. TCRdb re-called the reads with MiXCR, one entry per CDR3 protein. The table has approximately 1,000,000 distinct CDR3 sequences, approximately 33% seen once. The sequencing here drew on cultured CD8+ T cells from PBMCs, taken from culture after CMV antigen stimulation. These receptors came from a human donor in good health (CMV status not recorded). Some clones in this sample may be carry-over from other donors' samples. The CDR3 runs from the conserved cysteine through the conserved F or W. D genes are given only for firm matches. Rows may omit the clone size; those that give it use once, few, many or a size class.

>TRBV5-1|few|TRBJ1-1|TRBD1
CASSLGQGWLLNTEAFF
TGCGCCAGCAGCCTCGGACAGGGGTGGCTTCTGAACACTGAAGCTTTCTTT
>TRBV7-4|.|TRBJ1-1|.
CASSQTPRFAFF
TGTGCCAGCAGTCAAACCCCGCGGTTTGCTTTCTTT
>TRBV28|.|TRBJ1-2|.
CASSPETTYGYTF
TGTGCCAGCAGTCCCGAGACAACCTATGGCTACACCTTC
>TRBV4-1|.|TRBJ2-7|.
CASSQRELGRSTAYEQYF
TGCGCCAGCAGCCAGCGGGAATTAGGACGCTCTACAGCCTACGAGCAGTACTTC
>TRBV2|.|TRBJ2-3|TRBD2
CASSDGGRTSGGAPSTDTQYF
TGTGCCAGCAGTGATGGTGGCCGGACTAGCGGGGGGGCGCCTAGCACAGATACGCAGTATTTT
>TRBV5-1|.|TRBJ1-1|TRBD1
CASSGGDRGVETNTEAFF
TGCGCCAGCAGCGGTGGGGACAGGGGAGTAGAAACGAACACTGAAGCTTTCTTT
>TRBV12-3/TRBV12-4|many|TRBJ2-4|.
CASSFRGAEGKNIQYF
TGTGCCAGCAGTTTCAGGGGGGCTGAGGGCAAAAACATTCAGTACTTC
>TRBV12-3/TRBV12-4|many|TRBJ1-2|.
CASSPASNYGYTF
TGTGCCAGCAGCCCGGCCTCAAACTATGGCTACACCTTC
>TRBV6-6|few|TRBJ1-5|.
CASTFQRPSGDQPQHF
TGTGCCAGCACTTTTCAAAGGCCTTCAGGGGATCAGCCCCAGCATTTT
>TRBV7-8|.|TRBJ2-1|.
CASSQERLNNEQFF
TGTGCCAGCAGCCAAGAGCGACTCAACAATGAGCAGTTCTTC
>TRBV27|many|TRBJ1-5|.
CASSSRGGAFNQPQHF
TGTGCCAGCAGTTCCCGAGGGGGAGCCTTCAATCAGCCCCAGCATTTT
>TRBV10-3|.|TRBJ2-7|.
CAINEQDASTYEQYF
TGTGCCATCAATGAACAGGATGCGTCTACCTACGAGCAGTACTTC
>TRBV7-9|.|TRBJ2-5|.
CASSFPGLLETQYF
TGTGCCAGCAGCTTTCCGGGATTGCTAGAGACCCAGTACTTC
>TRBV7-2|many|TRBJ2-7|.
CASNLGSLGYYEQYF
TGTGCCAGCAACTTGGGGAGCCTGGGCTACTACGAGCAGTACTTC
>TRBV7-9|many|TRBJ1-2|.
CASSPGTRYGYTF
TGTGCCAGCAGCCCTGGGACGAGATATGGCTACACCTTC
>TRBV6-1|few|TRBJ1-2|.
CASSATHNYGYTF
TGTGCCAGCAGTGCCACTCACAACTATGGCTACACCTTC
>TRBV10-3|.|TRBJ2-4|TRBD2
CAISDRDYKNIQYF
TGTGCCATCAGTGATCGGGACTACAAAAACATTCAGTACTTC
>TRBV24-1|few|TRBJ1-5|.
CATSDVYGVYF
TGTGCCACCAGTGATGTATACGGGGTTTATTTT
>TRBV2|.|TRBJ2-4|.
CATLSWRAKNIQYF
TGTGCCACTCTTTCGTGGCGGGCCAAAAACATTCAGTACTTC
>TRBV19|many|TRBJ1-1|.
CASSMNDGGTEAFF
TGTGCCAGTAGTATGAACGATGGGGGCACTGAAGCTTTCTTT
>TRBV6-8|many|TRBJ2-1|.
CASGGRSVGNGGEQFF
TGTGCCAGCGGGGGGCGGTCGGTGGGAAACGGGGGTGAGCAGTTCTTC
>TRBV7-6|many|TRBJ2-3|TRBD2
CASSSSGTTAQATQYF
TGTGCCAGCAGCTCGAGTGGGACTACCGCACAGGCTACGCAGTATTTT
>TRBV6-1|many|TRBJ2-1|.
CASSEAGGNEQFF
TGTGCCAGCAGTGAAGCGGGGGGCAATGAGCAGTTCTTC
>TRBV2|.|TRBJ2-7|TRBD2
CANKPGGGAYEQYF
TGTGCCAACAAGCCCGGCGGGGGGGCCTACGAGCAGTACTTC
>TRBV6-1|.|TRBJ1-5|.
CASRDEGLGQPQHF
TGTGCCAGCAGGGACGAGGGGCTAGGGCAGCCCCAGCATTTT
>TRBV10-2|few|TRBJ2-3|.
CASSESWGGVTDTQYF
TGCGCCAGCAGTGAGTCGTGGGGCGGGGTCACAGATACGCAGTATTTT
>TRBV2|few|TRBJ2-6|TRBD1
CASKTGVNVLTF
TGTGCCAGCAAAACAGGGGTCAACGTCCTGACTTTC
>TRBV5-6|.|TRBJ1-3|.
CASSFGTSSGNTIYF
TGTGCCAGCAGCTTTGGTACGAGTTCTGGAAACACCATATATTTT
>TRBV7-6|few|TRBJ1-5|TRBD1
CASSIEQGWNNQPQHF
TGTGCCAGCAGCATCGAACAGGGGTGGAATAATCAGCCCCAGCATTTT
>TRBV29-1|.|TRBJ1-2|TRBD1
CSVETGGTYGYTF
TGCAGCGTTGAGACAGGGGGTACCTATGGCTACACCTTC
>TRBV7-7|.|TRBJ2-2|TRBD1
CASSPGTGGFTGELFF
TGTGCTAGTTCCCCCGGGACAGGGGGTTTTACCGGGGAGCTGTTTTTT
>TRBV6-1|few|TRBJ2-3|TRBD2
CASSETLAGGITDTQYF
TGTGCCAGCAGTGAGACCCTAGCGGGGGGGATCACAGATACGCAGTATTTT
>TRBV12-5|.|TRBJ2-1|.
CASGLGHEQFF
TGTGCTAGTGGTTTAGGCCATGAGCAGTTCTTC
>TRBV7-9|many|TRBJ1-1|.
CASSQGDGGRANTEAFF
TGTGCCAGCAGCCAAGGGGATGGGGGCAGGGCGAACACTGAAGCTTTCTTT
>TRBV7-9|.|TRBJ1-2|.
CASSLLQGTYGYTF
TGTGCCAGCAGCCTGTTACAGGGAACCTATGGCTACACCTTC
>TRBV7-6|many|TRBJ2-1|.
CASSLTGRGYNEQFF
TGTGCCAGCAGCTTAACGGGACGGGGTTACAATGAGCAGTTCTTC
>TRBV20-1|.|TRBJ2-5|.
CSARGEMRETQYF
TGCAGTGCTAGGGGAGAGATGCGAGAGACCCAGTACTTC
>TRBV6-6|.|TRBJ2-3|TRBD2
CASSYQAGGRNTQYF
TGTGCCAGCAGTTACCAAGCGGGGGGGCGGAATACGCAGTATTTT
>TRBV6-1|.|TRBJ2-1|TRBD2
CASTLRLAGGNEQFF
TGTGCCAGCACTTTACGGCTAGCGGGGGGGAATGAGCAGTTCTTC
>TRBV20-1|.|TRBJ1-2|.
CSASPQGTNYGYTF
TGCAGTGCTAGCCCACAGGGAACTAACTATGGCTACACCTTC
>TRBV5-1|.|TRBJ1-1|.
CASSLAGTQNTEAFF
TGCGCCAGCAGCTTGGCCGGGACACAGAACACTGAAGCTTTCTTT
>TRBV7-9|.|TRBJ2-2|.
CASSLAARQGFTGELFF
TGTGCCAGCAGCTTAGCGGCGAGGCAGGGGTTCACCGGGGAGCTGTTTTTT
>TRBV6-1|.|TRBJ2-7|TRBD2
CGAAGPTEGRAVRPSYEQYF
TGTGGAGCAGCGGGACCGACAGAAGGTCGTGCCGTAAGACCCTCCTACGAGCAGTACTTC
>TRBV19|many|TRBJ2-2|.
CASSSEDLFTGELFF
TGTGCCAGTAGTTCCGAGGACTTGTTCACCGGGGAGCTGTTTTTT
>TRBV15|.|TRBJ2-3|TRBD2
CATSMDLLAGDADTQYF
TGTGCCACCAGCATGGATCTACTAGCGGGGGACGCAGATACGCAGTATTTT
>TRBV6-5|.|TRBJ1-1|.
CASSYSIQGPTNTEAFF
TGTGCCAGCAGTTACTCGATTCAGGGGCCCACAAACACTGAAGCTTTCTTT